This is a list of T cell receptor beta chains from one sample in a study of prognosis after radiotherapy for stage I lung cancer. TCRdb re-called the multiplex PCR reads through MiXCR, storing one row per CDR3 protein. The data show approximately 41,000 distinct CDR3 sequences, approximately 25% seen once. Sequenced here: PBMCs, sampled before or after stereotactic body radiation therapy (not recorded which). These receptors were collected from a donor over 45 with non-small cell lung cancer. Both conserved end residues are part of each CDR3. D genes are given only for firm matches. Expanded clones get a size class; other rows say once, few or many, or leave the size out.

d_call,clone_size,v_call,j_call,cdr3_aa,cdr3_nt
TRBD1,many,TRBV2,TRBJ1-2,CASRNPWTGGSYGYTF,TGTGCCAGCAGGAACCCCTGGACAGGGGGGAGTTATGGCTACACCTTC
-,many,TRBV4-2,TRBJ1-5,CASSQESGGEPQHF,TGTGCCAGCAGCCAAGAGTCAGGCGGGGAGCCCCAGCATTTT
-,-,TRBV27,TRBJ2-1,CASSLSSDVGEQFF,TGTGCCAGTAGTTTATCCAGCGACGTGGGTGAGCAGTTCTTC
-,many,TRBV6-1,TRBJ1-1,CASTRGGPNTEAFF,TGTGCCAGCACCCGTGGGGGGCCTAACACTGAAGCTTTCTTT
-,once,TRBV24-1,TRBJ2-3,CATSDIGGTDTQYF,TGTGCCACCAGTGATATAGGAGGTACAGATACGCAGTATTTT
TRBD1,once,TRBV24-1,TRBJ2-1,CATSHRDRSPNEQFF,TGTGCCACCAGCCACCGGGACAGATCCCCCAATGAGCAGTTCTTC
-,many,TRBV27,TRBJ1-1,CATKTGGVTEAFF,TGTGCCACCAAAACCGGGGGGGTGACTGAAGCTTTCTTT
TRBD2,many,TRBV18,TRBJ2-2,CASSLKAGGQHPGELFF,TGTGCCAGCTCACTCAAAGCGGGGGGACAGCATCCCGGGGAGCTGTTTTTT
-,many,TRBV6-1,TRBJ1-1,CATRENTEAFF,TGTGCAACCAGGGAGAACACTGAAGCTTTCTTT
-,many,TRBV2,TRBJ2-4,CASSETQFKNIQYF,TGTGCCAGCAGTGAAACGCAATTCAAAAACATTCAGTACTTC
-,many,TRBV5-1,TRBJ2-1,CASSKDNSYNEQFF,TGCGCCAGCAGCAAAGACAACTCCTACAATGAGCAGTTCTTC
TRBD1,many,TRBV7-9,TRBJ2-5,CASSLGRQDRGQETQYF,TGTGCCAGCAGCTTAGGCAGGCAGGACAGGGGTCAAGAGACCCAGTACTTC
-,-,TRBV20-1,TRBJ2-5,CSAHMLTDSTQETQYF,TGTAGTGCTCATATGCTTACGGATTCGACCCAAGAGACCCAGTACTTC
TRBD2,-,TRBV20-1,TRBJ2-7,CSARQLAGSSYEQYF,TGCAGTGCTAGGCAACTAGCGGGAAGCTCCTACGAGCAGTACTTC
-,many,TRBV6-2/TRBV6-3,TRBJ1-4,CASSYARQNGNKLFF,TGTGCCAGCAGTTACGCTCGGCAGAACGGTAATAAACTGTTTTTT
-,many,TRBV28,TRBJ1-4,CASSFGIKGATNEKLFF,TGTGCCAGCAGTTTCGGGATAAAGGGTGCAACTAATGAAAAACTGTTTTTT
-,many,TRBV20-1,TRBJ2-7,CSAPKTSGPGEQYF,TGCAGTGCGCCCAAAACTTCAGGGCCTGGGGAGCAGTACTTC
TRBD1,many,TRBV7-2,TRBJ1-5,CASSSGQGAIQPQHF,TGTGCCAGCAGCTCAGGACAGGGGGCGATCCAGCCCCAGCATTTT
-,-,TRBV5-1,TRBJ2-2,CASSNWDTGIGGEPFF,TGCGCCAGCAGCAACTGGGACACGGGAATTGGCGGTGAGCCGTTTTTT
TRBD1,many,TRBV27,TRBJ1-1,CASNNRGRGTEAFF,TGTGCCAGCAATAACAGGGGAAGGGGCACTGAAGCTTTCTTT
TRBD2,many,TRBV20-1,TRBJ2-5,CSASQLAGGRFGTQYF,TGCAGTGCTAGTCAACTAGCGGGAGGGCGTTTTGGGACCCAGTACTTC
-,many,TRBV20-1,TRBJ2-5,CSASTGGQETQYF,TGCAGTGCTAGCACAGGAGGCCAAGAGACCCAGTACTTC
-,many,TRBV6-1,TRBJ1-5,CASRPSAGAGYSNQPQHF,TGTGCCAGCAGACCCTCCGCGGGAGCAGGCTATAGCAATCAGCCCCAGCATTTT
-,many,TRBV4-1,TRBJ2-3,CASSQGKMVSTDTQYF,TGCGCCAGCAGCCAAGGAAAGATGGTTAGCACAGATACGCAGTATTTT
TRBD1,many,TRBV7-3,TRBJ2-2,CASSLMGQGNTGELFF,TGTGCCAGCAGCTTAATGGGACAGGGAAACACCGGGGAGCTGTTTTTT
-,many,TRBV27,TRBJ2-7,CASSPTEAYEQYF,TGTGCCAGCAGCCCCACAGAAGCGTACGAGCAGTACTTC
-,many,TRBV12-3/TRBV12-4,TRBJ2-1,CASSWSDEQFF,TGTGCCAGCAGTTGGAGCGATGAGCAGTTCTTC
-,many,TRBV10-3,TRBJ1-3,CAISAGRTGNTIYF,TGTGCCATCAGTGCGGGGCGTACTGGAAACACCATATATTTT
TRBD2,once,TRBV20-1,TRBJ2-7,CSAPRTSGNPYEQYF,TGCAGTGCACCTCGGACTAGCGGGAACCCTTACGAGCAGTACTTC
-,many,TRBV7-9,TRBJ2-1,CASSLPSSINEQFF,TGTGCCAGCAGCCTTCCCTCTAGCATTAATGAGCAGTTCTTC
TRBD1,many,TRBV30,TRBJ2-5,CAWSVGTGGDEETQYF,TGTGCCTGGAGTGTCGGGACAGGGGGCGACGAAGAGACCCAGTACTTC
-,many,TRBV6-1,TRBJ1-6,CASSAGTPTNSPLHF,TGTGCCAGCAGTGCCGGGACACCTACTAATTCACCCCTCCACTTT
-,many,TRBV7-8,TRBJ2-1,CASSLRGTTNEQFF,TGTGCCAGCAGCTTACGTGGGACCACGAATGAGCAGTTCTTC
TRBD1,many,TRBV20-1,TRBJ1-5,CSALQGGSNQPQHF,TGCAGTGCTCTCCAGGGGGGGAGCAATCAGCCCCAGCATTTT
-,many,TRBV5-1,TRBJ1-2,CASSLGRQAGGYGYTF,TGCGCCAGCAGCTTGGGGCGGCAAGCAGGTGGCTATGGCTACACCTTC
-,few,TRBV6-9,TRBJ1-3,CASSYSKGIGRNTIYF,TGTGCCAGCAGTTACTCGAAGGGGATCGGCAGAAACACCATATATTTT
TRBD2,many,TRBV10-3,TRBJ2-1,CAISVGEGLYNEQFF,TGTGCCATCAGTGTGGGGGAGGGACTCTACAATGAGCAGTTCTTC
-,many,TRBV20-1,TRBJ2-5,CSVGQETQYF,TGCAGTGTCGGCCAAGAGACCCAGTACTTC
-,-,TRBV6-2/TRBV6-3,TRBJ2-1,CASSYNPTRGRFEEQFF,TGTGCCAGCAGTTACAATCCTACTAGAGGGAGATTTGAGGAGCAGTTCTTC
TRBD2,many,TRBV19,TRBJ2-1,CASSITSVKRHEQFF,TGTGCCAGTAGTATCACTAGCGTTAAGAGACATGAGCAGTTCTTC
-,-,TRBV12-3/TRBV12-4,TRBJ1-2,CASSFELSRELVNYGYTF,TGTGCCAGCAGTTTTGAGCTCTCCAGGGAGTTGGTCAACTATGGCTACACCTTC
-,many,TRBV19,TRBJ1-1,CASSRGTATLNTEAFF,TGTGCCAGTAGTAGGGGGACGGCCACATTGAACACTGAAGCTTTCTTT
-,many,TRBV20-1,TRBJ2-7,CSAWGVRSYEQYF,TGCAGTGCGTGGGGAGTCCGGTCATACGAGCAGTACTTC
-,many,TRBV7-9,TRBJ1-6,CASSLRGSGVHNSPLHF,TGTGCCAGCAGCTTGCGGGGAAGTGGGGTTCATAATTCACCCCTCCACTTT
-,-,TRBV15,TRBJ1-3,CATSDGQSPVNTIYF,TGTGCCACCAGCGATGGACAGTCTCCTGTAAACACCATATATTTT
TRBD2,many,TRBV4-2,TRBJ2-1,CASSDWGLAESRSYNEQFF,TGTGCCAGCAGCGATTGGGGACTAGCGGAGTCCCGCTCCTACAATGAGCAGTTCTTC
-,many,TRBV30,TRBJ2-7,CAWSPRVYSYEQYF,TGTGCCTGGAGTCCGAGGGTTTACTCCTACGAGCAGTACTTC
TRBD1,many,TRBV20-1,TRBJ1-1,CSARPDRDTEAFF,TGCAGTGCTAGACCCGACAGGGACACTGAAGCTTTCTTT
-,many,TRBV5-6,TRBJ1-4,CASSFYNEKLFF,TGTGCCAGCAGCTTCTATAATGAAAAACTGTTTTTT
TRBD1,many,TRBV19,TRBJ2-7,CASRRIYGDRNYEQYF,TGTGCCAGTAGGCGGATCTACGGGGACAGAAATTACGAGCAGTACTTC
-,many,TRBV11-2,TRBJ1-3,CASSLDLGNTIYF,TGTGCCAGCAGCTTAGATTTAGGAAACACCATATATTTT
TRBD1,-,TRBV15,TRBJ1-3,CATREGQSTGNTIYF,TGTGCCACCAGAGAGGGACAGTCTACTGGAAACACCATATATTTT
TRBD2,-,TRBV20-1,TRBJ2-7,CSARDLISGRYEQYF,TGCAGTGCTAGAGATCTTATTAGCGGGCGCTACGAGCAGTACTTC
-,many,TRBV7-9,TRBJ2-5,CASSLFGRQETQYF,TGTGCCAGCAGCTTGTTCGGGAGACAAGAGACCCAGTACTTC
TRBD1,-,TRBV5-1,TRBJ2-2,CASSPRDRGIGGELFF,TGCGCCAGCAGCCCAAGGGACAGGGGGATTGGCGGGGAGCTGTTTTTT
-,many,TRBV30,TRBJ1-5,CAWRDSLYSNQPQHF,TGTGCCTGGAGGGACAGCCTTTATAGCAATCAGCCCCAGCATTTT
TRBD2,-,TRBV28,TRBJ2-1,CASSSDGGRSSSYNEQFF,TGTGCCAGCAGTTCCGATGGCGGGAGGTCCTCCTCCTACAATGAGCAGTTCTTC